This is a list of T cell receptor beta chains from one sample in a study of T cells in Graves' hyperthyroidism and ophthalmopathy. TCRdb re-called the multiplex PCR reads through MiXCR, storing one row per CDR3 protein. There are around 430,000 distinct CDR3 sequences in the sample; 15% occur only once, and approximately 32% lies in the top ten. The source material was blood. The receptors come from a woman younger than 45 with Graves' hyperthyroidism. The CDR3 runs from the conserved cysteine through the conserved F or W. The D gene is left open where the match is weak. The size field is filled for only some rows; it gives once, few, many or a size class.

V gene	clone size	D gene	J gene	CDR3 DNA	CDR3 protein
TRBV5-4	NA	NA	TRBJ1-4	TGTGCCAGCAGCTTGGCCGGGGGAGGGGAAAAACTGTTTTTT	CASSLAGGGEKLFF
TRBV6-1	few	NA	TRBJ1-2	TGTGCCAGCAGGCCCGACAGTTCCTATGGCTACACCTTC	CASRPDSSYGYTF
TRBV10-1	many	NA	TRBJ2-7	TGCGCCAGCAGTGATGGAGCGAAACCAAACTACGAGCAGTACTTC	CASSDGAKPNYEQYF
TRBV4-1	NA	NA	TRBJ2-1	TGCGCCAGCAGCCAAGATGTGGGTTTAGGCTACAATGAGCAGTTCTTC	CASSQDVGLGYNEQFF
TRBV10-2	many	TRBD1	TRBJ2-5	TGCGCCAGCACCCCGCCAGGGGGCAAGGAGACCCAGTACTTC	CASTPPGGKETQYF
TRBV20-1	many	TRBD2	TRBJ2-7	TGCAGTGCTACCTCGGCGGGGGTTGGCAGGCGGAACGAGCAGTACTTC	CSATSAGVGRRNEQYF
TRBV20-1	many	TRBD2	TRBJ2-3	TGCAGTGCTAGGAAGCTAGCGGGAGGTCAAGATACGCAGTATTTT	CSARKLAGGQDTQYF
TRBV29-1	NA	NA	TRBJ2-5	TGCAGCGTTGTGGTGGGCGCTCCGGGGGAGACCCAGTACTTC	CSVVVGAPGETQYF
TRBV6-9	NA	TRBD1	TRBJ2-7	TGTGCCAGCAGTTACCTCGGGACAGGTATGGGATACGAGCAGTACTTC	CASSYLGTGMGYEQYF
TRBV5-1	NA	TRBD1	TRBJ2-7	TGCGCCAGCAGCTTGGTGGGGCAGGGGGCATCAGGCGAGCAGTACTTC	CASSLVGQGASGEQYF
TRBV7-9	few	TRBD1	TRBJ2-1	TGTGCCAGCAGCGCAGGACAGGCACGCAATGAGCAGTTCTTC	CASSAGQARNEQFF
TRBV24-1	NA	NA	TRBJ1-3	TGTGCCACCAGTGATCCCAGGGGCGAGGGAAACACCATATATTTT	CATSDPRGEGNTIYF
TRBV27	NA	NA	TRBJ2-2	TGTGCCAGCAGTTTTTGGAGGTCGGACACCGGGGAGCTGTTTTTT	CASSFWRSDTGELFF
TRBV3-1	many	NA	TRBJ2-5	TGTGCCAGCAGCCCGACGCAGCGGATACAAGAGACCCAGTACTTC	CASSPTQRIQETQYF
TRBV11-2	many	NA	TRBJ2-3	TGTGCCAGCAGCTTAGGCGGCGGGACGGGAGATACGCAGTATTTT	CASSLGGGTGDTQYF
TRBV20-1	many	NA	TRBJ2-3	TGCAGTGCCAGGACCGGACTCCTCACAGATACGCAGTATTTT	CSARTGLLTDTQYF
TRBV3-1	many	NA	TRBJ2-7	TGTGCCAGCAGCCAAGTCCCTAGCACCTACGAGCAGTACTTC	CASSQVPSTYEQYF
TRBV12-3/TRBV12-4	NA	NA	TRBJ1-3	TGTGCCAGCAGCTCAGGACAGCCCAGGTCTGGAAACACCATATATTTT	CASSSGQPRSGNTIYF
TRBV5-1	NA	NA	TRBJ2-1	TGCGCCAGCAGCTTGATGTGGAAATCCTACAATGAGCAGTTCTTC	CASSLMWKSYNEQFF
TRBV30	many	NA	TRBJ1-2	TGTGCCTGGAGTGCGGGAAATGACTATGGCTACACCTTC	CAWSAGNDYGYTF
TRBV2	many	NA	TRBJ1-2	TGTGCCAGCAAGGGAGAGAAGTATGGCTACACCTTC	CASKGEKYGYTF
TRBV30	many	TRBD2	TRBJ2-7	TGTGCCTGGAGTGTCGGGGGGGTCTACGAGCAGTACTTC	CAWSVGGVYEQYF
TRBV7-2	NA	NA	TRBJ2-3	TGTGCCAGCAGCTTAGGGAGGATTAGCACAGATACGCAGTATTTT	CASSLGRISTDTQYF
TRBV11-2	many	TRBD1	TRBJ1-5	TGTGCCAGCAGCCAGGGCCGTGGGACAGGGCGGGCTCAGCCCCAGCATTTT	CASSQGRGTGRAQPQHF
TRBV6-1	NA	TRBD2	TRBJ2-1	TGTGCCAGCAGTCGTACTAGCGGAGTTGGTCATGAGCAGTTCTTC	CASSRTSGVGHEQFF
TRBV6-6	NA	NA	TRBJ2-3	TGTGCCAGCAGTTACTCGGGGCCCCCGTCAGATACGCAGTATTTT	CASSYSGPPSDTQYF
TRBV7-8	many	NA	TRBJ2-3	TGTGCCAGCAGCTTGGTTACCGTCACAGATACGCAGTATTTT	CASSLVTVTDTQYF
TRBV24-1	few	TRBD1	TRBJ1-1	TGTGCCACCAGGGGACAGGGGATGAACACTGAAGCTTTCTTT	CATRGQGMNTEAFF
TRBV11-2	many	NA	TRBJ2-5	TGTGCCAGCAGCCAAGGGGGGCCCCAGTACTTC	CASSQGGPQYF
TRBV24-1	NA	TRBD2	TRBJ2-5	TGTGCCACCAGGCCGGGGCTAGCGGAACAAGAGACCCAGTACTTC	CATRPGLAEQETQYF
TRBV6-1	NA	NA	TRBJ2-7	TGTGCCAGCAGTGACCACACAATCTACGAGCAGTACTTC	CASSDHTIYEQYF
TRBV12-3/TRBV12-4	many	NA	TRBJ2-1	TGTGCCAGCAGTTCCATAATAATGGGGACGGACAATGAGCAGTTCTTC	CASSSIIMGTDNEQFF
TRBV27	few	TRBD2	TRBJ2-1	TGTGCCAGCAGTTTCTCTAGCGGGGACTTCTACAATGAGCAGTTCTTC	CASSFSSGDFYNEQFF
TRBV20-1	NA	TRBD1	TRBJ2-5	TGCAGTGCTAGTCAGGGGACAGGGCAAGAGACCCAGTACTTC	CSASQGTGQETQYF
TRBV11-2	many	NA	TRBJ2-7	TGTGCCAGCAGTTACGGTCGGACAGTGAGGAACGAGCAGTACTTC	CASSYGRTVRNEQYF
TRBV9	NA	NA	TRBJ2-1	TGTGCCAGCAGCGTAGTAGGGGGAAACAATGAGCAGTTCTTC	CASSVVGGNNEQFF
TRBV20-1	many	TRBD1	TRBJ2-7	TGCAGTGCTAAGGACAGGGAACTCTACGAGCAGTACTTC	CSAKDRELYEQYF
TRBV28	NA	NA	TRBJ2-1	TGTGCCAGCAGTTTATTTACCGGAGGGCAACAAGATGAGCAGTTCTTC	CASSLFTGGQQDEQFF
TRBV6-1	many	NA	TRBJ2-1	TGTGCCAGCAGTGCCTTTTGGGCAGGCGACAATGAGCAGTTCTTC	CASSAFWAGDNEQFF
TRBV20-1	few	TRBD2	TRBJ2-3	TGCAGTGCCGCTAGCGGGAGTATCACAGATACGCAGTATTTT	CSAASGSITDTQYF
TRBV2	many	TRBD2	TRBJ2-1	TGTGCCAGCAGCACGCTAGCGGGAGGGCGAAATGAGCAGTTCTTC	CASSTLAGGRNEQFF
TRBV29-1	many	TRBD1	TRBJ1-1	TGCAGCGCCACCGGACAGGGTAGCACTGAAGCTTTCTTT	CSATGQGSTEAFF
TRBV11-2	NA	NA	TRBJ2-3	TGTGCCAGCAGCCCAGAGAGACTAGTCTCAGATACGCAGTATTTT	CASSPERLVSDTQYF
TRBV9	many	TRBD2	TRBJ2-5	TGTGCCAGCAGCGCACCCAGCGGGAGGTCGGAGACCCAGTACTTC	CASSAPSGRSETQYF
TRBV28	many	NA	TRBJ1-2	TGTGCCAGCAGTTCCACAGCTCAGGGTCTCCATAACTATGGCTACACCTTC	CASSSTAQGLHNYGYTF
TRBV11-1	many	NA	TRBJ2-2	TGTGCCAGCGGGAATAGGGACACCGGGGAGCTGTTTTTT	CASGNRDTGELFF
TRBV7-2	NA	NA	TRBJ2-5	TGTGCCAGCAAACCTTTCTTGTGGGGGGAACGAGAGACCCAGTACTTC	CASKPFLWGERETQYF
TRBV9	few	TRBD1	TRBJ2-1	TGTGCCAGCAGCGCCCGCACGGGACAGGGGGGAGTTCTCAATGAGCAGTTCTTC	CASSARTGQGGVLNEQFF
TRBV5-4	NA	NA	TRBJ1-2	TGTGCCACCAGGGACACCCCTAACTATGGCTACACCTTC	CATRDTPNYGYTF
TRBV30	NA	NA	TRBJ1-1	TGTGCCTGGAAAGGACTGAAACACACTGAAGCTTTCTTT	CAWKGLKHTEAFF
TRBV6-2/TRBV6-3	NA	TRBD2	TRBJ2-7	TGTGCCAGCAGCACCTGGGAGGGAAACTACGAGCAGTACTTC	CASSTWEGNYEQYF
TRBV27	NA	NA	TRBJ1-1	TGTGCCAGCAAAGGCCCGACCGGGGGTATCTTT	CASKGPTGGIF
TRBV10-1	NA	NA	TRBJ1-1	TGCGCCAGCAGTTTCGGGGAAAACACTGAAGCTTTCTTT	CASSFGENTEAFF